What follows are 5 T cell receptor beta chains derived from one specimen sequenced in a study of blood T cell repertoires in COVID-19. Sequencing used immunoSEQ multiplex PCR; TCRdb keeps in-frame clones, though not all of them. The sample has over 150,000 clones, roughly 90% seen once. The sequencing sample was made of PBMCs or T cells enriched from blood (not recorded which). The receptors here all came from a woman aged 25 to 39 who had recovered from COVID-19.

The chain recombines TRBV3-1 (or the pseudogene TRBV3-2) with TRBJ2-2, with D tentatively TRBD2 (6 bases). Trimming took 6 bases from V and 2 from J, leaving 13 bases between them. Per germline, CDR1 LGHDT and CDR2 YNNKEL (reference sequence). The CDR3 covers 15 residues. Written as DNA, the CDR3 is TGTGCCAGCAGGGGTCGGGGACTCAACACCGGGGAGCTGTTTTTT. This codes for CASRGRGLNTGELFF.

The CDR3, as DNA: TGTGCCACCAGCACCCACCGGGACAGGGGGAGCACGCCCCAGCATTTT. Protein sequence: CATSTHRDRGSTPQHF. The chain uses TRBV15 and TRBJ1-5; 11 bases fit TRBD1. Losses at the gene ends were 4 bases for V and 9 bases for J; bases not matched to a gene: 11. This CDR3 has 16 residues. Per germline, CDR1 LNHNV and CDR2 YYDKDF (reference sequence).

This clone came up once. This chain uses TRBV19 with TRBJ1-2; 7 nucleotides agree with TRBD1. J was trimmed by 5 bases and V by 3 bases; bases with no gene match: 9. Germline lookup yields CDR1 LNHDA and CDR2 SQIVND (reference sequence). The CDR3 covers 15 residues. For the CDR3, the DNA is TGTGCCAGTAGTATCAGGGGGGATTCAGGTTATGGCTACACCTTC. Translation gives CASSIRGDSGYGYTF.

The table lists this clone with a count of one. This chain links TRBV4-2 with TRBJ1-1; 11 nucleotides match TRBD1. Trimming removed 5 bases from V and 3 bases from J; junction bases left unmatched: 8. The CDR3 is 16 residues long. Germline V gene lookup returns CDR1 LGHNA and CDR2 YNFKEQ. CDR3 nucleotides: TGTGCCAGCAGCAGGAGATCGGGACAGGGGGACACTGAAGCTTTCTTT. It translates to CASSRRSGQGDTEAFF.

V usage is TRBV27 and J usage is TRBJ2-7; a weak D match, TRBD1 (6 bases). Between the trimmed V and J ends, which lost 3 bases and 7 bases, there was a span of 16 bases. Germline CDR1 reads MNHEY; CDR2 reads SMNVEV (reference sequence). The CDR3 runs 14 residues. The CDR3 DNA follows: TGTGCCAGCAGTTTCAGGGACAATATAGGAGAGCAGTACTTC. Its protein is CASSFRDNIGEQYF.